This TCR beta chain was retrieved from a study of T cell changes during pregnancy in multiple sclerosis. CDR3 size: 12 residues. Deletions cut 5 bases from V and 7 bases from J, with 8 bases between. Germline V gives CDR1 SNHLY, CDR2 FYNNEI. Assay: immunoSEQ multiplex PCR; the TCRdb copy retains only in-frame clones and omits some. Among roughly 57,000 clones listed, about 94% were seen once. The origin of this receptor is a female donor with multiple sclerosis, enrolled in a pregnancy study. The chain is built from TRBV2 and TRBJ1-4; D is unresolved. The sample in question was CD8+ T cells from peripheral blood mononuclear cells, obtained after pregnancy. The CDR3 DNA reads TGTGCCAGCAGTTACAGCGGTGAAAAACTGTTTTTT. Its translation: CASSYSGEKLFF.